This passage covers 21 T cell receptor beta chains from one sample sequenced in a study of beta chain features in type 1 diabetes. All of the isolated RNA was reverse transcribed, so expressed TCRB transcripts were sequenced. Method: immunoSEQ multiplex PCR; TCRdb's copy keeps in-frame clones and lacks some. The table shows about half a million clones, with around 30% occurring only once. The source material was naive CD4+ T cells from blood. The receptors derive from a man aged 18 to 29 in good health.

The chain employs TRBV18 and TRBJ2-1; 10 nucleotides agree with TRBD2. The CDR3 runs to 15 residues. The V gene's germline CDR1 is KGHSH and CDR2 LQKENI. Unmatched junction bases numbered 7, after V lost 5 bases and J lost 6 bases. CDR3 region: CASSATSGMGNEQFF. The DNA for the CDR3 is TGTGCCAGCTCAGCTACTAGCGGGATGGGCAATGAGCAGTTCTTC.

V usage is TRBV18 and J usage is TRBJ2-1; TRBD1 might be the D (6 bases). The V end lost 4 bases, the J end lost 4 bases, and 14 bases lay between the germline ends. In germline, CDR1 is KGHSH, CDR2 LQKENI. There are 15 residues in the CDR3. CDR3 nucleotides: TGTGCCAGCTCACGGGACATTGAACGATACAATGAGCAGTTCTTC. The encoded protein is CASSRDIERYNEQFF.

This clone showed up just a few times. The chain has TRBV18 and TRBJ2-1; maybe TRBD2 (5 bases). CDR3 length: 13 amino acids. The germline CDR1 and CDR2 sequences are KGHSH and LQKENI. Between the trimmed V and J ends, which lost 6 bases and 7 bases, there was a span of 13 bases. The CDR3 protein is CASSEEVANEQFF. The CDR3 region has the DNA TGTGCCAGCTCTGAAGAGGTAGCGAATGAGCAGTTCTTC.

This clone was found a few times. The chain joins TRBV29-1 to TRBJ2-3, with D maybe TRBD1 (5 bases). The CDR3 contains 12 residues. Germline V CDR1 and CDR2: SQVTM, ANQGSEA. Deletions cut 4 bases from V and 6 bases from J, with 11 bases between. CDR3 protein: CSVARAVDTQYF. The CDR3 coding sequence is TGCAGCGTTGCCAGGGCGGTTGATACGCAGTATTTT.

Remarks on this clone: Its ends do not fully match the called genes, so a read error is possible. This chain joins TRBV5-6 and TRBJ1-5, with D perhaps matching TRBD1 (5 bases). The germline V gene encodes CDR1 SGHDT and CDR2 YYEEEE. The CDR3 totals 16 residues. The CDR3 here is CAISLLVGTSNQPQHF. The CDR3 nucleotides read TGTGCCATCAGCTTGTTGGTTGGGACGAGCAATCAGCCCCAGCATTTT.

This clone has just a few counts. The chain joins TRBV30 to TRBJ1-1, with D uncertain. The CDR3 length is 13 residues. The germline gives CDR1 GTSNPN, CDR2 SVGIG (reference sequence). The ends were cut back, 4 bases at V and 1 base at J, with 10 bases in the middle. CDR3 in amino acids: CAWKERPNTEAFF. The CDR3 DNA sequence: TGTGCCTGGAAGGAGAGACCGAACACTGAAGCTTTCTTT.

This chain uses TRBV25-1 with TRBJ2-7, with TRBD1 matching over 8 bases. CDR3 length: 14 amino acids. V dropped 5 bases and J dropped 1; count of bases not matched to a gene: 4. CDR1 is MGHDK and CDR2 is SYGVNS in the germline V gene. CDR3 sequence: CASSRQGTSYEQYF. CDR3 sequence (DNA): TGTGCCAGCAGTAGACAGGGGACTTCCTACGAGCAGTACTTC.

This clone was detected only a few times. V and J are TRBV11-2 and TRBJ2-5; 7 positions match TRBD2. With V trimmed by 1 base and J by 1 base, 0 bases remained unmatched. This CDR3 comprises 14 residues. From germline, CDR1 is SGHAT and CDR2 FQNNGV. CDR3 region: CASSLGTSQETQYF. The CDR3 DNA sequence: TGTGCCAGCAGCTTAGGGACTAGCCAAGAGACCCAGTACTTC.

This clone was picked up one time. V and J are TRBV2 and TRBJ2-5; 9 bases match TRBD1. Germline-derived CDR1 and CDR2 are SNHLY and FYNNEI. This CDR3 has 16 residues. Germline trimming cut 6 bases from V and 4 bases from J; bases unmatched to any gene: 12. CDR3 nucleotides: TGTGCCAGCAGGAATACAGGGGGCTTTCCCGGAGAGACCCAGTACTTC. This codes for CASRNTGGFPGETQYF. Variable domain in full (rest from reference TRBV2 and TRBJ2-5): EPEVTQTPSHQVTQMGQEVILRCVPISNHLYFYWYRQILGQKVEFLVSFYNNEISEKSEIFDDQFSVERPDGSNFTLKIRSTKLEDSAMYFCASRNTGGFPGETQYFGPGTRLLVL.

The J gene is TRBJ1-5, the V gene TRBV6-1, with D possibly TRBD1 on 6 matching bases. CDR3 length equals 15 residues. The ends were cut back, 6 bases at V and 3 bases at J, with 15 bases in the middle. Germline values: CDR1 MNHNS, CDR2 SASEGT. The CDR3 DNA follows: TGTGCCAGCAGAGGGGGGGCGGGCGCCAATCAGCCCCAGCATTTT. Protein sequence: CASRGGAGANQPQHF.

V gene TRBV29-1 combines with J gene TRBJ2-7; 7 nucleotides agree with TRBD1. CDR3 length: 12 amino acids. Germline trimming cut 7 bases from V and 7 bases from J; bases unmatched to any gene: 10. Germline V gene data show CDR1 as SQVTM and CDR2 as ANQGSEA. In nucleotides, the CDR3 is TGCAGCGCCGGAACAGGGGCGGAAGAGCAGTACTTC. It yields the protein CSAGTGAEEQYF.

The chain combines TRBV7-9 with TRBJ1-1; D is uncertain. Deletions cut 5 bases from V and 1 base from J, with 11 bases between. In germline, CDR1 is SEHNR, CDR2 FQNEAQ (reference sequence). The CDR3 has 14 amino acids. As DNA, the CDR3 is TGTGCCAGCAGCCCACAGTCTGGGAACACTGAAGCTTTCTTT. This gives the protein CASSPQSGNTEAFF.

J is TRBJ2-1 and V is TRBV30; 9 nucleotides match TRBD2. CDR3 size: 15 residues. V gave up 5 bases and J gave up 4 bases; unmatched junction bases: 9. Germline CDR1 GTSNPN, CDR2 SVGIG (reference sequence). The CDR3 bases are TGTGCCTGGGTTAGCGGGAGACTAGCTTACAATGAGCAGTTCTTC. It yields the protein CAWVSGRLAYNEQFF.

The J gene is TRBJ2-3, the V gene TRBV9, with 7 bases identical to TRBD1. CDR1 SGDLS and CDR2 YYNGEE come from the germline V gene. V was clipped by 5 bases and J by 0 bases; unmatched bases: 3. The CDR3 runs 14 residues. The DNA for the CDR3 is TGTGCCAGCAGTGACAGGGCTAGCACAGATACGCAGTATTTT. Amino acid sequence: CASSDRASTDTQYF.

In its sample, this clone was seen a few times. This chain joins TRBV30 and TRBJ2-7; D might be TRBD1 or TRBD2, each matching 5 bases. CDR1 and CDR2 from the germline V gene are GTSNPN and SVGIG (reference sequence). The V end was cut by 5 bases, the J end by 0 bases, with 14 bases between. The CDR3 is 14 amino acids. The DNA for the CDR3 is TGTGCCTGGGTCCGGGACCCGAGCTCCTACGAGCAGTACTTC. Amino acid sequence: CAWVRDPSSYEQYF.

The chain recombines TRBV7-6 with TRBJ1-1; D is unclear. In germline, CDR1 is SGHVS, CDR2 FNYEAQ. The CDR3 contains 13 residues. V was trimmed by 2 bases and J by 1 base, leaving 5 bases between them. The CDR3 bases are TGTGCCAGCAGCTTACGACAGAACACTGAAGCTTTCTTT. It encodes CASSLRQNTEAFF.

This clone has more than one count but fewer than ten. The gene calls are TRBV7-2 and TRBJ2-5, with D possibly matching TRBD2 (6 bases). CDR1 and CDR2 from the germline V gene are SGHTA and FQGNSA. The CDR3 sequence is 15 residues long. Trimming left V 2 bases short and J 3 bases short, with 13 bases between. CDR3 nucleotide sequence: TGTGCCAGCAGCTTAAGGTCCATAGCGGAAGAGACCCAGTACTTC. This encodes CASSLRSIAEETQYF.

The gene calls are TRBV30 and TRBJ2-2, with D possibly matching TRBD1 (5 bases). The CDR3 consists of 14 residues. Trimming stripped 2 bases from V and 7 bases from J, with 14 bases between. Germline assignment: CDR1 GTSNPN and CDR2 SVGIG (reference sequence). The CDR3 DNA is TGTGCCTGGAGTAAAAGGGGTTGGGACGGGGAGCTGTTTTTT. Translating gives CAWSKRGWDGELFF.

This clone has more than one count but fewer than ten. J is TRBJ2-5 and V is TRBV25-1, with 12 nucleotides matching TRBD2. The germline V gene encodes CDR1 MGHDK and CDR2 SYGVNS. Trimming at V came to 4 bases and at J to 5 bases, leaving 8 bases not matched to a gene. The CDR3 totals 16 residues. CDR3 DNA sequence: TGTGCCAGCAGTGTTTGGGCTAGCGGGAGGGCTGAGACCCAGTACTTC. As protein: CASSVWASGRAETQYF.

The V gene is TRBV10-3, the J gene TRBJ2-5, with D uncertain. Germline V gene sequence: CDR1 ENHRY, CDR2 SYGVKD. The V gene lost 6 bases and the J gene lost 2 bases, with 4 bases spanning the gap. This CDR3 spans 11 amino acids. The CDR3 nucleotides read TGTGCCATCAGGGGGCAAGAGACCCAGTACTTC. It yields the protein CAIRGQETQYF.

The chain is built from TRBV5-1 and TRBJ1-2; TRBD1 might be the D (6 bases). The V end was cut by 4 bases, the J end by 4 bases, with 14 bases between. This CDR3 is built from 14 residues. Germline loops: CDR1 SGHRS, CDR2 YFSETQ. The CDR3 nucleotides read TGCGCCAGCAGCGCCGACAGGACGCGCTATGGCTACACCTTC. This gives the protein CASSADRTRYGYTF. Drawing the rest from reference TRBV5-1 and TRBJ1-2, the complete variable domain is KAGVTQTPRYLIKTRGQQVTLSCSPISGHRSVSWYQQTPGQGLQFLFEYFSETQRNKGNFPGRFSGRQFSNSRSEMNVSTLELGDSALYLCASSADRTRYGYTFGSGTRLTVV.